This T cell receptor beta chain was sequenced for a study of T cells after yellow fever vaccination. Study-wide results and caveats: Contaminating bulk clonotypes could be abundant in FACS-sorted repertoires.

One entry per CDR3 protein results from TCRdb running MiXCR on the 5' RACE reads. The profile covers hundreds of thousands of distinct CDR3 sequences, with 13% appearing a single time and over 13% taken by the ten largest. Comment on this clonotype: Its target is unknown.

The CDR3 is made up of 15 amino acids. J lost 0 bases, V lost 6 bases, and 8 bases had no gene match. From germline, CDR1 is SGHTA and CDR2 FQGNSA. The receptor was isolated from a man aged 25-45 years who received the YFV17D yellow fever vaccine. V usage is TRBV7-2 and J usage is TRBJ2-7; 7 bases are shared with TRBD1. The material was PBMCs, obtained on the day of the yellow fever booster vaccination. The CDR3 DNA is TGTGCCAGCAGTAGACAGGGTCTTGGCTCCTACGAGCAGTACTTC. It yields the protein CASSRQGLGSYEQYF. Full variable domain (remainder filled in from reference TRBV7-2 and TRBJ2-7): GAGVSQSPSNKVTEKGKDVELRCDPISGHTALYWYRQSLGQGLEFLIYFQGNSAPDKSGLPSDRFSAERTGGSVSTLTIQRTQQEDSAVYLCASSRQGLGSYEQYFGPGTRLTVT.